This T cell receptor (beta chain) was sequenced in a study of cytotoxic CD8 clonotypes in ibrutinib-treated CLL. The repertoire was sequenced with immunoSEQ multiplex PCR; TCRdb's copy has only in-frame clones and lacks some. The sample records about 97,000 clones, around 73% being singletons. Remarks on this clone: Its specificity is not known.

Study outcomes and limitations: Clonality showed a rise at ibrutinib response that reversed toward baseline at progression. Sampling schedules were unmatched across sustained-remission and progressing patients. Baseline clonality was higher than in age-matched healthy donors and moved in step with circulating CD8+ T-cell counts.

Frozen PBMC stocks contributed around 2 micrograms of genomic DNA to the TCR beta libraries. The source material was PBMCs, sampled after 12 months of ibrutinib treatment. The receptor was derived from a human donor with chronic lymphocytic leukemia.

The CDR3: CASSSAGEQYF. The CDR3, as DNA: TGTGCCAGCAGTTCCGCAGGCGAGCAGTACTTC. The chain has TRBV6-6 and TRBJ2-7, with D unclear. The germline V gene encodes CDR1 MNHNY and CDR2 SVGAGI (reference sequence). The CDR3 consists of 11 residues. Trimming pared 4 bases from V and 6 bases from J, leaving 7 bases between.